This TCR beta chain emerged from a study of blood T cell repertoires in COVID-19. About the research overall: Researchers got acute and convalescent COVID-19 samples from the United States, Italy and Spain. The cDNA or gDNA used as material had been derived from T cells, B-cell-depleted T cells, or PBMCs.

Germline values: CDR1 SNHLY, CDR2 FYNNEI. The CDR3 is 16 residues long. The V and J ends lost 6 bases and 1 base, in that order; junction bases with no gene match: 10. This clone is a singleton in its sample. Study processing details: Amplification of reference gene primers was used by the study to estimate nucleated cell counts. Data came from immunoSEQ multiplex PCR; TCRdb stores just in-frame clones and leaves some out. V, J and clone size are those of that table, while D and trimming were read from the DNA. This table holds about 260,000 clones, 86% found once. The source material was peripheral blood. The chain combines TRBV2 with TRBJ1-1; 8 bases fit TRBD1. The receptor comes from a man aged 25-45 years with active or convalescent COVID-19. In nucleotides, the CDR3 is TGTGCCAGCAGCCCGAATCGACAGGGGAGGAACACTGAAGCTTTCTTT. It yields the protein CASSPNRQGRNTEAFF. Full variable domain (rest looked up from reference TRBV2 and TRBJ1-1): EPEVTQTPSHQVTQMGQEVILRCVPISNHLYFYWYRQILGQKVEFLVSFYNNEISEKSEIFDDQFSVERPDGSNFTLKIRSTKLEDSAMYFCASSPNRQGRNTEAFFGQGTRLTVV.